Listed below are T cell receptor beta chains from one sample, sequenced in a study of Graves' ophthalmopathy and Graves' hyperthyroidism. TCRdb ran MiXCR on the multiplex PCR reads and lists one entry per CDR3 protein. The sample lists around 400,000 distinct CDR3 sequences; roughly 21% were seen once. Sequences were obtained from peripheral blood. Receptors originate from a woman aged 18-35 years with stable Graves' hyperthyroidism. The CDR3 runs from the conserved cysteine through the conserved F or W. Each record gives: J gene, D gene, clone size, V gene, CDR3 protein, CDR3 DNA. A D gene is named only where the DNA matches it firmly. Expanded clones are given a class, and other clones once, few, many or no size at all.

j_gene: TRBJ1-5; d_gene: .; abundance: many; v_gene: TRBV12-3/TRBV12-4; CDR3aa: CASSLWQAPLSNQPQHF; CDR3nt: TGTGCCAGCAGTTTGTGGCAGGCTCCTCTTAGCAATCAGCCCCAGCATTTT
j_gene: TRBJ2-7; d_gene: .; abundance: .; v_gene: TRBV3-1; CDR3aa: CASSHLVLMGEQYF; CDR3nt: TGTGCCAGCAGCCATCTCGTGTTGATGGGCGAGCAGTACTTC
j_gene: TRBJ1-5; d_gene: .; abundance: many; v_gene: TRBV12-3/TRBV12-4; CDR3aa: CASSSTLFQPQHF; CDR3nt: TGTGCCAGCAGTTCCACCCTCTTTCAGCCCCAGCATTTT
j_gene: TRBJ1-1; d_gene: .; abundance: few; v_gene: TRBV12-3/TRBV12-4; CDR3aa: CASSPSGERGEAFF; CDR3nt: TGTGCCAGCAGTCCCTCCGGCGAACGGGGTGAAGCTTTCTTT
j_gene: TRBJ2-5; d_gene: TRBD1; abundance: .; v_gene: TRBV2; CDR3aa: CAGTGDHQETQYF; CDR3nt: TGTGCCGGTACAGGGGACCACCAAGAGACCCAGTACTTC
j_gene: TRBJ1-6; d_gene: .; abundance: many; v_gene: TRBV12-3/TRBV12-4; CDR3aa: CASSLTAGTARDSPLHF; CDR3nt: TGTGCCAGCAGTTTAACCGCCGGGACCGCTAGGGATTCACCCCTCCACTTT
j_gene: TRBJ2-2; d_gene: .; abundance: many; v_gene: TRBV20-1; CDR3aa: CSARGGAIVGELFF; CDR3nt: TGCAGTGCTAGGGGCGGGGCGATCGTTGGGGAGCTGTTTTTT
j_gene: TRBJ2-7; d_gene: .; abundance: .; v_gene: TRBV25-1; CDR3aa: CASSEVTDYEQYF; CDR3nt: TGTGCCAGCAGTGAAGTCACGGACTACGAGCAGTACTTC
j_gene: TRBJ1-2; d_gene: .; abundance: few; v_gene: TRBV28; CDR3aa: CASSPPLYGYTF; CDR3nt: TGTGCCAGCAGCCCACCCCTTTATGGCTACACCTTC
j_gene: TRBJ2-5; d_gene: .; abundance: few; v_gene: TRBV24-1; CDR3aa: CATSTRSEETQYF; CDR3nt: TGTGCCACCAGTACCCGTTCCGAAGAGACCCAGTACTTC
j_gene: TRBJ2-7; d_gene: .; abundance: many; v_gene: TRBV18; CDR3aa: CASSPRESYEQYF; CDR3nt: TGTGCCAGCTCACCTAGGGAATCCTACGAGCAGTACTTC
j_gene: TRBJ1-1; d_gene: .; abundance: many; v_gene: TRBV7-9; CDR3aa: CASSLGLRNTEAFF; CDR3nt: TGTGCCAGCAGCTTAGGTCTACGGAACACTGAAGCTTTCTTT
j_gene: TRBJ1-2; d_gene: .; abundance: many; v_gene: TRBV19; CDR3aa: CASSIGTGNYGYTF; CDR3nt: TGTGCCAGTAGTATTGGGACGGGTAACTATGGCTACACCTTC
j_gene: TRBJ1-2; d_gene: .; abundance: .; v_gene: TRBV7-2; CDR3aa: CASSLAGRAFNYGYTF; CDR3nt: TGTGCCAGCAGCTTAGCGGGGAGGGCGTTCAACTATGGCTACACCTTC
j_gene: TRBJ1-2; d_gene: .; abundance: many; v_gene: TRBV12-3/TRBV12-4; CDR3aa: CASSLGRYNYGYTF; CDR3nt: TGTGCCAGCAGTCTAGGACGGTATAACTATGGCTACACCTTC
j_gene: TRBJ2-5; d_gene: TRBD2; abundance: many; v_gene: TRBV29-1; CDR3aa: CSVFSGRAGETQYF; CDR3nt: TGCAGCGTTTTTAGCGGGAGGGCCGGAGAGACCCAGTACTTC
j_gene: TRBJ2-7; d_gene: .; abundance: many; v_gene: TRBV5-1; CDR3aa: CASSLEGFFYEQYF; CDR3nt: TGCGCCAGCAGCTTGGAGGGCTTTTTCTACGAGCAGTACTTC
j_gene: TRBJ1-2; d_gene: .; abundance: few; v_gene: TRBV2; CDR3aa: CASSGDLGGRGYTF; CDR3nt: TGTGCCAGCAGTGGTGACTTGGGGGGTCGTGGCTACACCTTC
j_gene: TRBJ1-2; d_gene: .; abundance: many; v_gene: TRBV24-1; CDR3aa: CATSDTERPGYGYTF; CDR3nt: TGTGCCACCAGTGATACAGAACGTCCAGGCTATGGCTACACCTTC
j_gene: TRBJ2-3; d_gene: .; abundance: few; v_gene: TRBV11-1; CDR3aa: CASSLPRGASTDTQYF; CDR3nt: TGTGCCAGCAGCCTCCCCCGCGGGGCTAGCACAGATACGCAGTATTTT
j_gene: TRBJ2-7; d_gene: TRBD2; abundance: many; v_gene: TRBV6-5; CDR3aa: CATTSAHEQYF; CDR3nt: TGTGCCACTACTAGCGCCCACGAGCAGTACTTC
j_gene: TRBJ1-6; d_gene: TRBD1; abundance: .; v_gene: TRBV7-8; CDR3aa: CASSFDRDSRNSPLHF; CDR3nt: TGTGCCAGCAGTTTTGATAGGGACAGCCGTAATTCACCCCTCCACTTT
j_gene: TRBJ1-5; d_gene: .; abundance: .; v_gene: TRBV12-3/TRBV12-4; CDR3aa: CASTPLGGEDQPQHF; CDR3nt: TGTGCCAGCACCCCTCTTGGGGGGGAGGATCAGCCCCAGCATTTT
j_gene: TRBJ2-5; d_gene: .; abundance: .; v_gene: TRBV6-1; CDR3aa: CASRQRDTTLETQYF; CDR3nt: TGTGCCAGCAGGCAGCGGGACACGACTTTAGAGACCCAGTACTTC
j_gene: TRBJ2-5; d_gene: TRBD1; abundance: .; v_gene: TRBV12-3/TRBV12-4; CDR3aa: CASSQGQGRRETQYF; CDR3nt: TGTGCCAGCAGTCAAGGACAGGGGCGTAGGGAGACCCAGTACTTC
j_gene: TRBJ2-7; d_gene: TRBD1; abundance: many; v_gene: TRBV7-2; CDR3aa: CASSLASGQGAPYEQYF; CDR3nt: TGTGCCAGCAGCTTAGCGTCGGGACAGGGAGCCCCCTACGAGCAGTACTTC
j_gene: TRBJ2-3; d_gene: .; abundance: few; v_gene: TRBV12-3/TRBV12-4; CDR3aa: CASRRGSADTQYF; CDR3nt: TGTGCCAGCCGTAGGGGGTCCGCAGATACGCAGTATTTT
j_gene: TRBJ2-5; d_gene: TRBD1; abundance: many; v_gene: TRBV28; CDR3aa: CASSDPGTGVETQYF; CDR3nt: TGTGCCAGCAGTGACCCCGGGACAGGGGTAGAGACCCAGTACTTC
j_gene: TRBJ2-7; d_gene: TRBD2; abundance: many; v_gene: TRBV27; CDR3aa: CASSPRIAGAYEQYF; CDR3nt: TGTGCCAGCAGTCCGCGGATAGCGGGGGCCTACGAGCAGTACTTC
j_gene: TRBJ1-1; d_gene: TRBD1; abundance: many; v_gene: TRBV12-3/TRBV12-4; CDR3aa: CASSLGAGGRTEAFF; CDR3nt: TGTGCCAGCAGTTTGGGGGCAGGGGGCCGAACTGAAGCTTTCTTT
j_gene: TRBJ1-1; d_gene: TRBD1; abundance: many; v_gene: TRBV20-1; CDR3aa: CSARGPGQGREAFF; CDR3nt: TGCAGTGCTAGAGGCCCGGGACAGGGCCGTGAAGCTTTCTTT
j_gene: TRBJ2-7; d_gene: .; abundance: .; v_gene: TRBV6-1; CDR3aa: CASSRRVDWVYEQYF; CDR3nt: TGTGCCAGCTCAAGGCGGGTAGACTGGGTTTACGAGCAGTACTTC
j_gene: TRBJ2-7; d_gene: TRBD1; abundance: .; v_gene: TRBV12-3/TRBV12-4; CDR3aa: CASSPKSGTGSYEQYF; CDR3nt: TGTGCCAGCAGCCCGAAGTCCGGGACAGGCTCCTACGAGCAGTACTTC
j_gene: TRBJ1-1; d_gene: .; abundance: many; v_gene: TRBV28; CDR3aa: CASSLTVVTFF; CDR3nt: TGTGCCAGCAGTCTGACAGTGGTAACTTTCTTT
j_gene: TRBJ1-1; d_gene: TRBD1; abundance: many; v_gene: TRBV12-3/TRBV12-4; CDR3aa: CASSRRTGTNTEAFF; CDR3nt: TGTGCCAGCAGCCGACGGACAGGGACGAACACTGAAGCTTTCTTT
j_gene: TRBJ2-7; d_gene: .; abundance: many; v_gene: TRBV2; CDR3aa: CASMFQRAFDAYEQYF; CDR3nt: TGTGCCAGCATGTTCCAACGGGCCTTCGACGCCTACGAGCAGTACTTC
j_gene: TRBJ1-5; d_gene: .; abundance: few; v_gene: TRBV2; CDR3aa: CASSKSAGSRQPQHF; CDR3nt: TGTGCCAGCAGTAAGAGCGCAGGGAGTCGTCAGCCCCAGCATTTT
j_gene: TRBJ1-2; d_gene: .; abundance: many; v_gene: TRBV20-1; CDR3aa: CSGIGYTF; CDR3nt: TGCAGTGGGATTGGCTACACCTTC
j_gene: TRBJ2-7; d_gene: TRBD1; abundance: .; v_gene: TRBV25-1; CDR3aa: CASHRGLNEQYF; CDR3nt: TGTGCCAGCCACAGGGGGCTGAACGAGCAGTACTTC
j_gene: TRBJ2-2; d_gene: .; abundance: few; v_gene: TRBV11-3; CDR3aa: CASSPPGEAGELFF; CDR3nt: TGTGCCAGCAGCCCTCCGGGGGAAGCCGGGGAGCTGTTTTTT
j_gene: TRBJ1-1; d_gene: .; abundance: few; v_gene: TRBV30; CDR3aa: CAWSLRGGGPAFF; CDR3nt: TGTGCCTGGAGTCTTAGGGGGGGGGGGCCAGCTTTCTTT
j_gene: TRBJ1-1; d_gene: TRBD1; abundance: .; v_gene: TRBV6-1; CDR3aa: CASSDRDRANTEAFF; CDR3nt: TGTGCCAGCAGCGACCGGGACAGGGCAAACACTGAAGCTTTCTTT
j_gene: TRBJ2-5; d_gene: TRBD1; abundance: few; v_gene: TRBV7-2; CDR3aa: CASSFFGQGMVETQYF; CDR3nt: TGTGCCAGCAGCTTCTTTGGACAGGGAATGGTAGAGACCCAGTACTTC
j_gene: TRBJ2-5; d_gene: .; abundance: .; v_gene: TRBV27; CDR3aa: CASSLYSNFLKETQYF; CDR3nt: TGTGCCAGCAGTTTATACAGTAACTTCCTGAAAGAGACCCAGTACTTC
j_gene: TRBJ1-2; d_gene: TRBD1; abundance: many; v_gene: TRBV12-3/TRBV12-4; CDR3aa: CASSLTDRGKGYTF; CDR3nt: TGTGCCAGCAGTTTAACCGACAGGGGCAAGGGTTACACCTTC
j_gene: TRBJ1-1; d_gene: TRBD1; abundance: many; v_gene: TRBV28; CDR3aa: CASSFLGQGTIEAFF; CDR3nt: TGTGCCAGCAGTTTTCTAGGACAGGGGACGATTGAAGCTTTCTTT
j_gene: TRBJ1-5; d_gene: TRBD1; abundance: .; v_gene: TRBV20-1; CDR3aa: CSAQATGVGQPQHF; CDR3nt: TGCAGTGCTCAAGCTACAGGGGTCGGTCAGCCCCAGCATTTT
j_gene: TRBJ1-1; d_gene: .; abundance: .; v_gene: TRBV12-5; CDR3aa: CASGLVPPRGLNTEAFF; CDR3nt: TGTGCTAGTGGTTTGGTACCGCCTCGAGGGTTGAACACTGAAGCTTTCTTT
j_gene: TRBJ1-2; d_gene: TRBD1; abundance: many; v_gene: TRBV5-1; CDR3aa: CASSLAGDRASYGYTF; CDR3nt: TGCGCCAGCAGCTTGGCCGGGGACAGAGCAAGCTATGGCTACACCTTC
j_gene: TRBJ2-7; d_gene: .; abundance: many; v_gene: TRBV29-1; CDR3aa: CSVDGPLGEQYF; CDR3nt: TGCAGCGTTGACGGCCCTCTAGGCGAGCAGTACTTC
j_gene: TRBJ1-1; d_gene: TRBD1; abundance: many; v_gene: TRBV25-1; CDR3aa: CASSETGQGVTEAFF; CDR3nt: TGTGCCAGCAGTGAAACCGGACAGGGAGTCACTGAAGCTTTCTTT
j_gene: TRBJ1-5; d_gene: .; abundance: many; v_gene: TRBV6-2/TRBV6-3; CDR3aa: CASNPPLQGGMSPQHF; CDR3nt: TGTGCCAGCAATCCCCCCCTGCAGGGCGGCATGTCGCCCCAGCATTTT
j_gene: TRBJ2-7; d_gene: TRBD2; abundance: many; v_gene: TRBV30; CDR3aa: CAWSVSGRSLVGF; CDR3nt: TGTGCCTGGAGTGTTAGCGGGAGGAGCTTGGTTGGCTTC